This TCR beta chain was captured in a study of blood T cell repertoires in COVID-19. Across the whole study: Acute-phase and convalescent COVID-19 samples originated in the United States, Italy and Spain. PBMCs, B-cell-depleted T cells, or T cells provided the cDNA or gDNA that made up the material.

The authors' processing: Cell counts per sample came from amplifying reference gene primers. Some clones are missing from TCRdb's copy, which holds only in-frame ones; the method was immunoSEQ multiplex PCR. V and J calls and clone size come straight from that table; D and trimming were deduced from the DNA. In the table there are about 100,000 clones, around 88% of which are singletons. Sequenced: peripheral blood. The receptor was derived from a man over 45 with active or convalescent COVID-19.

The DNA for the CDR3 is TGTGCCAGTCTGGGACAGGGTAAAGAAAAACTGTTTTTT. Its translation: CASLGQGKEKLFF. V usage is TRBV2 and J usage is TRBJ1-4, with 9 bases that match TRBD1. Germline V CDR1 and CDR2: SNHLY, FYNNEI. The trim removed 9 bases at V and 8 bases at J, leaving 7 bases unmatched. The CDR3 sequence is 13 residues long.